This T cell receptor (beta chain) was found in a study of T cell repertoires in cytomegalovirus infection (dated by TCRdb to between 2017 and 2020). General notes on the study: Donor HLA type was relevant to the analysis, because carriage of CMV infection together with the matching HLA type was indicated by public TCR beta signatures. What the research found in general, with its limitations: Carriers of CMV infection plus the relevant HLA type were discriminated by the cumulative frequency of public TCR beta family members in the study cohort and in an independent 352-donor cohort. The ex vivo response was dominated by HLA-C-restricted CMV-specific TCR beta clonotypes, which also provided the single most frequent clonotype in two of eight donors.

The instrument given in TCRdb is Illumina HiSeq 1500. TCRdb trimmed public reads at Q25 via fastp, called clones via MiXCR and kept in-frame beta chains. Every entry covers one CDR3 protein and lists the most common genes and DNA from its rows. This sample comprises hundreds of thousands of distinct CDR3 sequences, approximately 25% of them detected only once. Jointly, the top ten make up roughly 8% of the sample. Its CDR3 holds 11 amino acids, cysteine through phenylalanine. The entry retains the CDR3 DNA only, 33 bases that are in frame from base 1. Comment on this clonotype: The target of this receptor is not known. Sequence at one end of the junction differs from germline and may be a read error.

The chain is encoded by TRBV12-3 or TRBV12-4 joined to TRBJ1-4; the D gene cannot be named for sure. Input material: CD8+ T cells from PBMCs. The receptor's source is a human donor in good health (CMV status not recorded). Some clones in this sample may be carry-over from other donors' samples. The DNA is TGTGCCAGCGGTTTAGGCGAAAAACTGTTTTTT. The translation is CASGLGEKLFF.